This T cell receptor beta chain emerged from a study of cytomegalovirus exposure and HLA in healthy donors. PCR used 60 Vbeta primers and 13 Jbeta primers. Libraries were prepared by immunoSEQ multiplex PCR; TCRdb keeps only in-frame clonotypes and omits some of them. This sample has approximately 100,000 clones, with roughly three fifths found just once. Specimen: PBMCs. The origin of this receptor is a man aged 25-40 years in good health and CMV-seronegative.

The CDR3 nucleotides read TGCGCCAGCAGTGAGTCACCCTTAAGGAGCGGGGGGTCCTACAATGAGCAGTTCTTC. Protein sequence: CASSESPLRSGGSYNEQFF. The chain is built from TRBV10-1 and TRBJ2-1; TRBD2 matches 9 bases. The CDR3 extends over 19 amino acids. The germline gives CDR1 WNHNN, CDR2 SYGVQD (reference sequence). V lost 0 bases and J lost 1; bases outside the gene matches: 10.